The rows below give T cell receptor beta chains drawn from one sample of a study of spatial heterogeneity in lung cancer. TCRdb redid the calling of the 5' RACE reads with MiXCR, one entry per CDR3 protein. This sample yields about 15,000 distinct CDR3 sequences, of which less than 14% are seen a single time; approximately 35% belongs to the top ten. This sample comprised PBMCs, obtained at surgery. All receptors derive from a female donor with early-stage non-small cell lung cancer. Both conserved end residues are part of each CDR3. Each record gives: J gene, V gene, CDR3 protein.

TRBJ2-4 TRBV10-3 CATKKSETGLNIQYF
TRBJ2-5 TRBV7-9 CASSLTGTKETQYF
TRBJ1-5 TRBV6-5 CASSLAPINQPQHF
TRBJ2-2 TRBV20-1 CSARDLGGTGELFF
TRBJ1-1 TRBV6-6 CASSRKATGLNTEAFF
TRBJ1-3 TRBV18 CASSPTQGAGGNTIYF
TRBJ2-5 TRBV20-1 CSARSSGNQETQYF
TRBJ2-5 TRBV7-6 CASSLITSGSYQETQYF
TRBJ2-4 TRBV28 CASSLGGLADIQYF
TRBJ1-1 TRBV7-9 CASKRQGRDTEAFF
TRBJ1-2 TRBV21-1 CASSLHGQRSNYGYTF
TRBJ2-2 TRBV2 CASRIGSSNTGELFF
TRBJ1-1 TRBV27 CASSNIRYTEAFF
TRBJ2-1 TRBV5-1 CASSFRGEQFF
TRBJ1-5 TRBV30 CAWSVQAEQPQHF
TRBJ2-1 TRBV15 CATSRDRSGGGNEQFF
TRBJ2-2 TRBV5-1 CASSLGARRNTGELFF
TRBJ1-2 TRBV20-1 CSAIRDPRGDTF
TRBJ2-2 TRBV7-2 CASSLDYQSGGELFF
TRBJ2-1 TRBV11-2 CASSFDWRGEQFF
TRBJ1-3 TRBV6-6 CASSSGQGTGNTIYF
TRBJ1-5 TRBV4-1 CASSQDGQGFAQPQHF
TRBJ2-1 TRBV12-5 CASGHGTEYNEQFF
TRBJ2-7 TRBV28 CASSLAMGQGSYEQYF
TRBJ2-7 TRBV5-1 CASSLLLAGSGYEQYF
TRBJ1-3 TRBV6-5 CASSFQVGTGNTIYF
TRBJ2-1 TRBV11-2 CASRAGGRNEQFF
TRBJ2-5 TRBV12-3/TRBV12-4 CASSLAAGGASVETQYF
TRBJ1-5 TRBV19 CASSIGGTGDQPQHF
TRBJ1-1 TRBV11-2 CASSSTRTGPKNTEAFF
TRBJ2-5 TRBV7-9 CASSSGTHGETQYF
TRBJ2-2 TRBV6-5 CASSRGDGRGNTGELFF
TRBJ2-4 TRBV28 CASSPGLAAKNIQYF
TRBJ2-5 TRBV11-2 CASSLGVMTGTETQYF
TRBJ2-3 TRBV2 CASSRPFHSTDTQYF
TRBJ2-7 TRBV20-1 CSASGESSYEQYF
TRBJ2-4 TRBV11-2 CASSSAPGGVAKNIQYF
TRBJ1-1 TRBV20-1 CSATRQGTTEAFF
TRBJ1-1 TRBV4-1 CASSQDSLNTEAFF
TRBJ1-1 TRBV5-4 CASSPRQELNTEAFF
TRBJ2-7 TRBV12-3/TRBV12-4 CASSPREHSYEQYF
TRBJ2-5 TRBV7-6 CASSTTGTRQETQYF
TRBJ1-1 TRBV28 CASIRQGGTEAFF
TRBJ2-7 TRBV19 CASRTGGLSYEQYF
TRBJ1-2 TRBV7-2 CARSPGQGLGYTF
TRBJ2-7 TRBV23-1 CASSKGGRSGSGLEYTGEQYF
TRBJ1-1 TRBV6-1 CASSPGRLEAFF
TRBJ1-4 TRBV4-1 CASSEGGTVPTNEKLFF
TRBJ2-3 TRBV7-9 CASSLAGVTDTQYF
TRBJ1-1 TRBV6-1 CASLWSTEAFF
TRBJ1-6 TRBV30 CAWSGTALFLDSPLHF
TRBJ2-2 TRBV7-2 CASSFPTTGPNTGELFF
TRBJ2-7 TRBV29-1 CSVEGGRPGEQYF
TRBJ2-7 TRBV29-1 CSVVPEGGYEQYF
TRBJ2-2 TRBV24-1 CLIRGLSMNTGELFF
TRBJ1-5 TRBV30 CAYRTGTGGGQPQHF
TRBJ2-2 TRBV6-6 CASRTPSGELFF